Shown below are 4 T cell receptor beta chains from a single sample sequenced in a study of T-cell reconstitution after alpha-beta-depleted transplantation in children. The authors prepared the TCRbeta library with unique molecular identifiers. Via MiXCR, TCRdb re-called the PCR reads, giving one row per CDR3 protein. Seen here are approximately 45,000 distinct CDR3 sequences, under 60% observed once, and the top ten hold more than 30%. This specimen was peripheral blood, taken before TCRalphabeta/CD19-depleted stem cell transplant. The receptors come from a boy younger than two with SCID, due to receive a stem cell transplant.

The V and J genes are TRBV6-2 or TRBV6-3 and TRBJ2-6; D not resolved. V lost 9 bases and J lost 4, with 10 bases in between. Germline-derived CDR1 and CDR2 are MNHEY and SVGEGT. The length of the CDR3 is 13 residues. This chain's CDR3 is CASMGWGANVLTF. The CDR3 nucleotides read TGTGCCAGTATGGGCTGGGGGGCCAACGTCCTGACTTTC.

The rearrangement uses TRBV7-9 and TRBJ2-2, with 9 positions matching TRBD2. The V segment lost 5 bases and the J segment 6 bases; nucleotides outside the gene matches: 7. The CDR3 extends over 15 amino acids. Germline CDR1 reads SEHNR; CDR2 reads FQNEAQ (reference sequence). This chain's CDR3 is CASSPSGLAPGELFF. The CDR3 coding sequence is TGTGCCAGCAGCCCCTCGGGACTAGCCCCCGGGGAGCTGTTTTTT.

This clonotype was seen ten or more times. The V gene is TRBV7-2, the J gene TRBJ2-5; 8 bases are shared with TRBD2. Trimming removed 0 bases from V and 0 bases from J; junction bases left unmatched: 6. From germline, CDR1 is SGHTA and CDR2 FQGNSA. The CDR3 consists of 17 residues. The DNA of the CDR3 is TGTGCCAGCAGCTTAGCAGTGACTAGCGCGAACCAAGAGACCCAGTACTTC. Its protein product is CASSLAVTSANQETQYF. Filled out from reference TRBV7-2 and TRBJ2-5, the complete variable domain reads GAGVSQSPSNKVTEKGKDVELRCDPISGHTALYWYRQSLGQGLEFLIYFQGNSAPDKSGLPSDRFSAERTGGSVSTLTIQRTQQEDSAVYLCASSLAVTSANQETQYFGPGTRLLVL.

The table lists this clonotype with a few counts. V and J are TRBV7-3 and TRBJ2-1; TRBD2 matches 12 bases. Per the germline V gene, CDR1 is SGHTA and CDR2 is FQGTGA. This CDR3 is built from 16 residues. V lost 5 bases to trimming and J lost 5 bases; unmatched junction nucleotides: 7. CDR3 sequence reads: CASSARLAGEHNEQFF. The DNA for the CDR3 is TGTGCCAGCAGCGCCCGACTAGCGGGGGAGCACAATGAGCAGTTCTTC.